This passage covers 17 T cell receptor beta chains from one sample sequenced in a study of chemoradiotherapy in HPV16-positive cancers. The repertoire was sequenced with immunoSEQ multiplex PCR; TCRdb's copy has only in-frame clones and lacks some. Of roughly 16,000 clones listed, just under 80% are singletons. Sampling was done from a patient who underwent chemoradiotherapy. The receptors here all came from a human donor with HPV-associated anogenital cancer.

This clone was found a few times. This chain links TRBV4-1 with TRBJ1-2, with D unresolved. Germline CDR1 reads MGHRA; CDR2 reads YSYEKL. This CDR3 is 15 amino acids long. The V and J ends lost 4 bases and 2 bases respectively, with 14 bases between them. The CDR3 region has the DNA TGCGCCAGCAGCCGGACGGCGGAGTCGAACTATGGCTACACCTTC. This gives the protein CASSRTAESNYGYTF.

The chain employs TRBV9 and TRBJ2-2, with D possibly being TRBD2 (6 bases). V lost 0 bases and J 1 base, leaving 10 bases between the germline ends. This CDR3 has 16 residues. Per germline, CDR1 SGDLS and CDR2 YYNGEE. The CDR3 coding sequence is TGTGCCAGCAGCGTAGCAGGTAGCGGGAACACCGGGGAGCTGTTTTTT. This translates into CASSVAGSGNTGELFF.

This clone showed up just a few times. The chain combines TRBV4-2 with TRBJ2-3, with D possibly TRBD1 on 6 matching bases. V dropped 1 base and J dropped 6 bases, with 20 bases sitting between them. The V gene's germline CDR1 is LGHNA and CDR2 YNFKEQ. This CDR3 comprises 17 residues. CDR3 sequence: CASSQVVWGPDWDTQYF. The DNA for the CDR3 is TGTGCCAGCAGCCAAGTAGTATGGGGGCCGGATTGGGATACGCAGTATTTT.

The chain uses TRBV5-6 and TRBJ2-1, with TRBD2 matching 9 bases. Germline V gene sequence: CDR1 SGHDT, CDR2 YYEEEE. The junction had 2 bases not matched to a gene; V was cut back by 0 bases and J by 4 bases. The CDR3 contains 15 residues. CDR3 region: CASSLAAGGYNEQFF. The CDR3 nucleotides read TGTGCCAGCAGCTTGGCGGCGGGGGGGTACAATGAGCAGTTCTTC. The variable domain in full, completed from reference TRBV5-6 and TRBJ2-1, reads DAGVTQSPTHLIKTRGQQVTLRCSPKSGHDTVSWYQQALGQGPQFIFQYYEEEERQRGNFPDRFSGHQFPNYSSELNVNALLLGDSALYLCASSLAAGGYNEQFFGPGTRLTVL.

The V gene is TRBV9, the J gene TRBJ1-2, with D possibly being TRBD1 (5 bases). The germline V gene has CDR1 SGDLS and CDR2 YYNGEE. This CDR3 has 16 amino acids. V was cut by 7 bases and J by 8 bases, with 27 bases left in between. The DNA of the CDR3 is TGTGCCAGCGGGCTGGGGGACGGAGTGAGGATAGGAGGCTACACCTTC. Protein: CASGLGDGVRIGGYTF.

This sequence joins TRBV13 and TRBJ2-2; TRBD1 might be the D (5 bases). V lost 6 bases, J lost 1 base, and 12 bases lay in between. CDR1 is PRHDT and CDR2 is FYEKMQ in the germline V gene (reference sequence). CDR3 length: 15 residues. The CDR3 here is CASRGQGWNTGELFF. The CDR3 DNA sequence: TGTGCCAGCAGAGGGCAGGGATGGAACACCGGGGAGCTGTTTTTT.

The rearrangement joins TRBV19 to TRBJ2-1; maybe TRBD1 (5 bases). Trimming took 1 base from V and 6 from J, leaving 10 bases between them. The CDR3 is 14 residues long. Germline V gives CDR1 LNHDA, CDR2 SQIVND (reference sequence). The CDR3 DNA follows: TGTGCCAGTAGTATAGTTCAGGGTCTCAATGAGCAGTTCTTC. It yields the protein CASSIVQGLNEQFF.

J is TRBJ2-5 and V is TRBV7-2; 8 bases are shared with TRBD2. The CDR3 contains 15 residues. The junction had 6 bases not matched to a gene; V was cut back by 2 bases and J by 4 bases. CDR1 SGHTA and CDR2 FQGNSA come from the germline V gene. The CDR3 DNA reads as TGTGCCAGCAGCTTACAGCGGGGGCAGGGAGAGACCCAGTACTTC. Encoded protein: CASSLQRGQGETQYF.

CDR3 sequence: CASSLVPFGANVLTF. In DNA, the CDR3 is TGTGCCAGCAGCTTGGTTCCGTTTGGGGCCAACGTCCTGACTTTC. The chain employs TRBV5-4 and TRBJ2-6; D unclear. The germline gives CDR1 SGHNT, CDR2 YYREEE (reference sequence). This CDR3 is 15 amino acids long. Trimming pared 0 bases from V and 3 bases from J, leaving 7 bases between.

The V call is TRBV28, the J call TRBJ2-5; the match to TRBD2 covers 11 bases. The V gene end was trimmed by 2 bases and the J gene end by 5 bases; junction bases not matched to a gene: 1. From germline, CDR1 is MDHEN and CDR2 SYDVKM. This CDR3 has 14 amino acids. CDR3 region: CASSLPSGGETQYF. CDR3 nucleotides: TGTGCCAGCAGTTTACCTAGCGGGGGGGAGACCCAGTACTTC.

CDR3 region: CASRSYNEQFF. DNA of the CDR3: TGTGCCAGCAGGTCCTACAATGAGCAGTTCTTC. The genes are TRBV6-1 and TRBJ2-1; D is uncertain. Germline values: CDR1 MNHNS, CDR2 SASEGT. Trimming pared 6 bases from V and 1 base from J, leaving 1 base between. This CDR3 has 11 amino acids.

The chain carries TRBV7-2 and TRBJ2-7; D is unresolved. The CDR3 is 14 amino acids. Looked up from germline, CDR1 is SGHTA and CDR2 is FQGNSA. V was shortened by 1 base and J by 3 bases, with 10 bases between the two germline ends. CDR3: CASSLGPTGYEQYF. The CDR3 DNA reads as TGTGCCAGCAGCTTAGGACCAACGGGCTACGAGCAGTACTTC.

The CDR3 DNA reads as TGTGCCAGTAGTATTGTGGCTAGCGGGGGCGGGAACATTCAGTACTTC. It encodes CASSIVASGGGNIQYF. The chain links TRBV19 to TRBJ2-4; 10 bases line up with TRBD2. V was pared by 3 bases and J by 7 bases, with 9 bases of the junction left unmatched. This CDR3 is 16 amino acids long. Germline assignment: CDR1 LNHDA and CDR2 SQIVND (reference sequence).

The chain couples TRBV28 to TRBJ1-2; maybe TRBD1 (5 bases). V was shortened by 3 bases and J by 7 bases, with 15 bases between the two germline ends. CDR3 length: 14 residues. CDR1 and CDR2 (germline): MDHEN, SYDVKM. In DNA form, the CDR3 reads TGTGCCAGCAGTTTGCAGGGTTGGGCAGCTGGCTACACCTTC. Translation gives CASSLQGWAAGYTF.

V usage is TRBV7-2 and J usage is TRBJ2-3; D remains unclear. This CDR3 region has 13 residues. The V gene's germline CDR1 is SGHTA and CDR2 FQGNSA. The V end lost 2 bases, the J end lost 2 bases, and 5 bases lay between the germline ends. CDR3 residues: CASSLMNTDTQYF. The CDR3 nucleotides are TGTGCCAGCAGCTTAATGAACACAGATACGCAGTATTTT. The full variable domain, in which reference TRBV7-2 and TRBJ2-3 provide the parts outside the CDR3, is GAGVSQSPSNKVTEKGKDVELRCDPISGHTALYWYRQSLGQGLEFLIYFQGNSAPDKSGLPSDRFSAERTGGSVSTLTIQRTQQEDSAVYLCASSLMNTDTQYFGPGTRLTVL.

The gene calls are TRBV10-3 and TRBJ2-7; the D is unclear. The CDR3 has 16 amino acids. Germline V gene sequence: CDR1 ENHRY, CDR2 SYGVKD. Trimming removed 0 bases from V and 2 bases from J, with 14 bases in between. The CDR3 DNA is TGTGCCATCAGTGAGTCGGGTTCTACCTCTACCTACGAGCAGTACTTC. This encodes CAISESGSTSTYEQYF.

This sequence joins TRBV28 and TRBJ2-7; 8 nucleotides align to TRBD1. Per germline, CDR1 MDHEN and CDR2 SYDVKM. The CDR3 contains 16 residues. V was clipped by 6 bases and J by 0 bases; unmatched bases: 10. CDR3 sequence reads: CASRRTGWASSYEQYF. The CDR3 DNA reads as TGTGCCAGCAGACGGACAGGGTGGGCCAGCTCCTACGAGCAGTACTTC.